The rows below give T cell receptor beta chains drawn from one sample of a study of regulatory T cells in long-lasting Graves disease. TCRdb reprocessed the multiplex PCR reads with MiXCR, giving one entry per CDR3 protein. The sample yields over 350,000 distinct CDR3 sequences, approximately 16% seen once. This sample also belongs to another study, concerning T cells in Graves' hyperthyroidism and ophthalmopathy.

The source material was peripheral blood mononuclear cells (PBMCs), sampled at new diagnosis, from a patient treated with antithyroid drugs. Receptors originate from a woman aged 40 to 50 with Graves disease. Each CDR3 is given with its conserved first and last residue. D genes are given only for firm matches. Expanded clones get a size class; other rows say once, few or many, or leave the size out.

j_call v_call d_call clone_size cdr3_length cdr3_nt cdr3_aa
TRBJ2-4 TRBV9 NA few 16 TGTGCCAGCAGCGTAGCAGCCGACCGAAGCAAAAACATTCAGTACTTC CASSVAADRSKNIQYF
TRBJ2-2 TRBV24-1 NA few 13 TGTGCCACCAGTGATCCGGCCTTCGGGGAGCTGTTTTTT CATSDPAFGELFF
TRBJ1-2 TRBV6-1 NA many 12 TGTGCCAGCAGGACAACAGGTGCTGGCTACACCTTC CASRTTGAGYTF
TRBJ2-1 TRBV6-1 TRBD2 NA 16 TGTGTCAGCAGTGAAGCCCTACTAGCGGGATCCGGTGAGCAGTTCTTC CVSSEALLAGSGEQFF
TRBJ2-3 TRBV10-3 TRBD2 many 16 TGTGCCATCAGTGAGTCTCGAACTAGCGACACAGATACGCAGTATTTT CAISESRTSDTDTQYF
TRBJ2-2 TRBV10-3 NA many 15 TGTGCCATCAGTGAGTCCGGTCAGACCACCGGGGAGCTGTTTTTT CAISESGQTTGELFF
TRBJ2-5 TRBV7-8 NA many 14 TGTGCCAGCAGCCATCAGGAGGCAGGAGAGACCCAGTACTTC CASSHQEAGETQYF
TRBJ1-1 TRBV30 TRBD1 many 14 TGTGCCTGGAGTAGCCGGACAGGGGTCACTGAAGCTTTCTTT CAWSSRTGVTEAFF
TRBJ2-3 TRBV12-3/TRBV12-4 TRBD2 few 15 TGTGCCTCCCCCCCGGGACTAGCGGGAAAAGATACGCAGTATTTT CASPPGLAGKDTQYF
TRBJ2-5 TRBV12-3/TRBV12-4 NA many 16 TGTGCCAGCAGTTTAAATGGTCCCAGGGTGGGAGAGACCCAGTACTTC CASSLNGPRVGETQYF
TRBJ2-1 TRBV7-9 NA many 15 TGTGCCAGCAGCTTAGAAGCGGTCTCCTACAATGAGCAGTTCTTC CASSLEAVSYNEQFF
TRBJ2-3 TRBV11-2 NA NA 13 TGTGCCAGCAGCTTATTTAGCACCGTTACGCAGTATTTT CASSLFSTVTQYF
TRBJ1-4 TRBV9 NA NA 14 TGTGCCAGCAGCGTTGACGGGATTAATGAAAAACTGTTTTTT CASSVDGINEKLFF
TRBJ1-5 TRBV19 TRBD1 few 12 TGTGCCAGTACAGGGGGCTTGGAGCCCCAGCATTTT CASTGGLEPQHF
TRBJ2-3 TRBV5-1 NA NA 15 TGCGCCAGCAGCTGGGATTCTGGGGGCACAGATACGCAGTATTTT CASSWDSGGTDTQYF
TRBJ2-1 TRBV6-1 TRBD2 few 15 TGTGCCAGCAGCACCGGACTAGCCGCTTACAATGAGCAGTTCTTC CASSTGLAAYNEQFF
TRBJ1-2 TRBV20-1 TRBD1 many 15 TGCAGTGCTAGAGCCCAGGGGGGCGCTGACTATGGCTACACCTTC CSARAQGGADYGYTF
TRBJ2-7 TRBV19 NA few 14 TGTGCCAGTAGCTACCCAGGGAAATCCTACGAGCAGTACTTC CASSYPGKSYEQYF
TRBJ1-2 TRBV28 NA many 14 TGTGCCATCACAGGGCCGACGCAGAACTATGGCTACACCTTC CAITGPTQNYGYTF
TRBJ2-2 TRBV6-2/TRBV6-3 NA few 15 TGTGCCAGCAGTGAATACGGTTCGGGCGCCGGGGAGCTGTTTTTT CASSEYGSGAGELFF
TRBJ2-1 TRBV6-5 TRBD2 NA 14 TGTGCCAGCAGTTATGGGGGAGGGCCTAATGAGCAGTTCTTC CASSYGGGPNEQFF
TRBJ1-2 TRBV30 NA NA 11 TGTGCCTGGAGCGGGAACTATGGCTACACCTTC CAWSGNYGYTF
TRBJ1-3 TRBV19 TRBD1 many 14 TGTGCCACCGCGGGACAGGGAGCTGGAAACACCATATATTTT CATAGQGAGNTIYF
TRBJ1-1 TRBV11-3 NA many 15 TGTGCCAGCAGCGTATACAGGGAGGAGAACACTGAAGCTTTCTTT CASSVYREENTEAFF
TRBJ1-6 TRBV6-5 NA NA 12 TGTGCCAGCAGTTACAGGGATCTACCCCTCCACTTT CASSYRDLPLHF
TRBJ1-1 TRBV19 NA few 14 TGTGCCAGTAGTAAAGGTCGGGGGAACACTGAAGCTTTCTTT CASSKGRGNTEAFF
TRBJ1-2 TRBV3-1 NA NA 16 TGTGCCAGCAGCCAAGATCTTGGGGGAACGAACTATGGCTACACCTTC CASSQDLGGTNYGYTF
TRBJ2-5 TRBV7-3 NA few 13 TGTGCAGAGACGAAGGGGGGGCAAGAGACCCAGTACTTC CAETKGGQETQYF
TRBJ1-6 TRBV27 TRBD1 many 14 TGTGCCAGCAGTCTTTACAGGGGGAATTCACCCCTCCACTTT CASSLYRGNSPLHF
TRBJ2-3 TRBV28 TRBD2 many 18 TGTGCCAGCAGCCCGTTGCCTAGCGGAGGGTGGGGCACAGATACGCAGTATTTT CASSPLPSGGWGTDTQYF
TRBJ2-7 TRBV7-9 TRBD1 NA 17 TGTGCCAGCAGCCGAGTTCCCCGGGACAGGGGGTCTAACGAGCAGTACTTC CASSRVPRDRGSNEQYF
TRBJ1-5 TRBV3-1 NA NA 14 TGTGCCAGCAGCCAAGTGGGTAGCAATCAGCCCCAGCATTTT CASSQVGSNQPQHF
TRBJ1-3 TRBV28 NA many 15 TGTGCCAGCACCCGAGGGGGTGGGTCTGGAAACACCATATATTTT CASTRGGGSGNTIYF
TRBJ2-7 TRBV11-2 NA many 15 TGTGCCAGCAGCTTAGGGGCGGGATTGGCCTACGAGCAGTACTTC CASSLGAGLAYEQYF
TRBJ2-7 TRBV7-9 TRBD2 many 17 TGTGCCAGCAGCTCCCAGAGGTTAGCGGGAGACCTCTTCGAGCAGTACTTC CASSSQRLAGDLFEQYF